The T cell receptor beta chain under discussion was sequenced for a study of human T cells and chemical hapten exposure. Study in general: Small differences in pooled library volume mainly drove the variation in TCR yields per sample.

Regarding the study as a whole: Sensitizing with DPC caused no change in TCRs above 1 in 1000 frequency.

Whole blood that had not been fractionated was the source of extracted total RNA. This CDR3 has 16 amino acids. Germline lookup yields CDR1 SGHKS and CDR2 YYEKEE (reference sequence). After removal of 4 bases from V and 1 base from J, the junction contained 7 bases not matched to a gene. As the library was built, unique molecular identifiers were attached to individual cDNA molecules. Source study methods: Ranging from roughly 23,224 to 690,600, TCR counts per sample had a median value of around 91,000. TCRdb fed the 5' RACE reads into MiXCR, producing one record per CDR3 protein. The V and J calls shown here were made by TCRdb, not taken from the authors' results. This sample has about 110,000 distinct CDR3 sequences, with roughly 18% found just once. Points on this clonotype: Its antigen is not identified.

The V call is TRBV5-5, the J call TRBJ1-5; 8 nucleotides line up with TRBD1. The clonotype originates from a human donor in good health. The CDR3 sequence: CASSPPGQVSNQPQHF. CDR3 nucleotides: TGTGCCAGCAGCCCCCCGGGACAGGTGAGCAATCAGCCCCAGCATTTT.